This is a list of T cell receptor beta chains from one sample in a study of T cells after yellow fever vaccination. Each CDR3 protein gets one entry after TCRdb re-called the 5' RACE reads with MiXCR. The profile shows hundreds of thousands of distinct CDR3 sequences, about 14% of them singletons. The sequencing used PBMCs, collected on the day of the yellow fever booster vaccination. The receptor set was obtained from a man in his thirties or forties who received the YFV17D yellow fever vaccine. The CDR3 runs from the conserved cysteine through the conserved F or W. D genes are given only for firm matches. Rows may omit the clone size; those that give it use once, few, many or a size class.

CDR3 DNA	CDR3 protein	V gene	J gene	D gene	clone size
TGCGCCAGCAGCCGCGAGCGGGACAGGTCCGGCGAGCAGTACTTC	CASSRERDRSGEQYF	TRBV5-1	TRBJ2-7	.	.
TGTGCCAGCAGAATCCACAGCACTGAGCAGTTCTTC	CASRIHSTEQFF	TRBV7-8	TRBJ2-1	.	few
TGTGCCAGCAGCACTTCACAGGTTTTGAACACTGAAGCTTTCTTT	CASSTSQVLNTEAFF	TRBV7-2	TRBJ1-1	.	few
TGTGCCACCAGCAGACCGACTAGAGATACGCAGTATTTT	CATSRPTRDTQYF	TRBV15	TRBJ2-3	.	.
TGTGCCAGCAGCTCGACAGATGGGGTTGCAAACACCATATATTTT	CASSSTDGVANTIYF	TRBV7-2	TRBJ1-3	.	few
TGTGCCAGTAGTCCCCGAGACAGGGTGATGACCATATATTTT	CASSPRDRVMTIYF	TRBV19	TRBJ1-3	TRBD1	.
TGCAGCGTTGAACCAGGGGACCCCCTCGATGAGCAGTTCTTC	CSVEPGDPLDEQFF	TRBV29-1	TRBJ2-1	.	.
TGCAGCCTGAGGGGTAGCACAGATACGCAGTATTTT	CSLRGSTDTQYF	TRBV29-1	TRBJ2-3	.	.
TGTGCCAGCAGCTTAGGGCAGGACGCCTACGAGCAGTACTTC	CASSLGQDAYEQYF	TRBV7-2	TRBJ2-7	.	.
TGTGCCTGGGGCAGACTAGCGGATACGCAGTATTTT	CAWGRLADTQYF	TRBV30	TRBJ2-3	TRBD2	.
TGCAGCGTTCCCTATCTGGCGGGAATCGTTACACACTTC	CSVPYLAGIVTHF	TRBV29-1	TRBJ2-4	.	few
TGTGCCAGCAGTCCACAGCCTAATGAAAAACTGTTTTTT	CASSPQPNEKLFF	TRBV12-3/TRBV12-4	TRBJ1-4	.	.
TGTGCCAGCAGCGTACTAGGAGGGTCTGGAAACACCATATATTTT	CASSVLGGSGNTIYF	TRBV9	TRBJ1-3	.	.
TGTGCCAGCAGCCCCGTCTCTAAAGAGACCCAGTACTTC	CASSPVSKETQYF	TRBV7-9	TRBJ2-5	.	.
TGTGCCAGCGGGGACAGGCGACACACCGGGGAGCTGTTTTTT	CASGDRRHTGELFF	TRBV25-1	TRBJ2-2	TRBD1	.
TGTGCCAGCAGTTACGGAGCGGGAGATGCAGATACGCAGTATTTT	CASSYGAGDADTQYF	TRBV6-5	TRBJ2-3	TRBD2	.
TGTGCCTGGAGCAGACGGTCCTACGAGCAGTACTTC	CAWSRRSYEQYF	TRBV30	TRBJ2-7	.	many
TGTGCCAGCAGTTCTCAACAGGGACAAGAGACCCAGTACTTC	CASSSQQGQETQYF	TRBV12-3/TRBV12-4	TRBJ2-5	.	few
TGCGCCAGCAGCTTTGGGGGCGAACGGGAAAAACTGTTTTTT	CASSFGGEREKLFF	TRBV5-1	TRBJ1-4	.	.
TGCAGTGCTATTAGAAACAATGAGCAGTTCTTC	CSAIRNNEQFF	TRBV20-1	TRBJ2-1	.	.
TGTGCCACCTCAGAACCAGGGCGGACACCCGGGGAGCTGTTTTTT	CATSEPGRTPGELFF	TRBV6-2/TRBV6-3	TRBJ2-2	.	.
TGTGCCAGCAGCATGACTAGCGGGAGAACGGATACGCAGTATTTT	CASSMTSGRTDTQYF	TRBV7-2	TRBJ2-3	TRBD2	few
TGCGCCAGCAGGGAAAAAACCCCGGTAGGGTTGCCAGATACGCAGTATTTT	CASREKTPVGLPDTQYF	TRBV10-1	TRBJ2-3	.	few
TGCGCCAGCAGCCCCATACAGGAGATTCAGGACGAGCAGTACTTC	CASSPIQEIQDEQYF	TRBV4-3	TRBJ2-7	.	.
TGCGCCAGCAGCCAAGTAATCGACACGACAGGGAGGACCGGGGAGCTGTTTTTT	CASSQVIDTTGRTGELFF	TRBV4-1	TRBJ2-2	.	few
TGCAGCGTTGAGGGTGGGAGAGGTCCCGGGGAGCTGTTTTTT	CSVEGGRGPGELFF	TRBV29-1	TRBJ2-2	.	.
TGTGCCTGGAGTGTACGTTCCAGCGGGAGGGTGAACGAGCAGTACTTC	CAWSVRSSGRVNEQYF	TRBV30	TRBJ2-7	TRBD2	few
TGCGCCAGCACCCCCGGACAGGGTGTCTCCTACGAGCAGTACTTC	CASTPGQGVSYEQYF	TRBV5-1	TRBJ2-7	TRBD1	.
TGCGCCAGCAGCATTAGCGGGCTCCAGTTTAATGAGCAGTTCTTC	CASSISGLQFNEQFF	TRBV5-1	TRBJ2-1	TRBD2	few
TGTGCCAGCAGCCGCCAACTAGCGGGCGTCTACAATGAGCAGTTCTTC	CASSRQLAGVYNEQFF	TRBV3-1	TRBJ2-1	TRBD2	.
TGTGCCAGCAGCTTAGAACGAGGGGAGGCTGAGCAGTTCTTC	CASSLERGEAEQFF	TRBV7-6	TRBJ2-1	.	.